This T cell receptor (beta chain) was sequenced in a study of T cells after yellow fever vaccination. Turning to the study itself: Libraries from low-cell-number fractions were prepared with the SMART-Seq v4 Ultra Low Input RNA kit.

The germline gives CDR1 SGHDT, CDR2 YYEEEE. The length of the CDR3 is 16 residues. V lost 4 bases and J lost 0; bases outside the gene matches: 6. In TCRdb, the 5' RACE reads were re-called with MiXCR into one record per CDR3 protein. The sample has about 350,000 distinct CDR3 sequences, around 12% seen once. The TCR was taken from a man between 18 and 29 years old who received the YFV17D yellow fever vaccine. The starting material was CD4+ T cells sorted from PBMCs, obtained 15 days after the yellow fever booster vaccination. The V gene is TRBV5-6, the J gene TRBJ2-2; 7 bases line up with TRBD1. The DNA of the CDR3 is TGTGCCAGCAGCCCCTACGACAGGGCGAACACCGGGGAGCTGTTTTTT. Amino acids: CASSPYDRANTGELFF.